Below are 26 T cell receptor beta chains sequenced from a single sample in a study of shared clonotypes between healthy human individuals. Repertoires were generated with immunoSEQ multiplex PCR, while TCRdb's copy carries only in-frame clones and drops some. The repertoire holds some 2,500,000 clones, with 93% as singletons. The sequencing input was naive CD4+ T cells from PBMCs. Sample subset: CD45RA+ positively selected. These receptors all come from a man younger than 30 in good health. Some clones in this sample may be carry-over from other donors' samples.

J is TRBJ1-2 and V is TRBV29-1, with D perhaps TRBD1 (5 bases). The CDR3 has 14 residues. V was pared by 3 bases and J by 4 bases, with 15 bases between. Germline assignment: CDR1 SQVTM and CDR2 ANQGSEA. CDR3: CSVDAQGNSYGYTF. CDR3 nucleotide sequence: TGCAGCGTTGACGCTCAGGGAAACAGCTATGGCTACACCTTC.

The CDR3 is CASSPLGDGMNTEAFF. In DNA, the CDR3 is TGTGCCAGCAGCCCCTTGGGGGACGGCATGAACACTGAAGCTTTCTTT. The rearrangement joins TRBV7-9 to TRBJ1-1; a weak D match, TRBD1 (5 bases). The length of the CDR3 is 16 residues. V was pared by 5 bases and J by 0 bases, with 16 bases between. Germline values: CDR1 SEHNR, CDR2 FQNEAQ (reference sequence).

This clone was recorded once. The CDR3 region is CASSLLAGGRNTQYF. The CDR3 nucleotides are TGTGCCAGCAGTCTCCTAGCGGGAGGCCGCAATACGCAGTATTTT. This chain connects TRBV28 to TRBJ2-3, with 11 positions matching TRBD2. The junction had 8 bases not matched to a gene; V was cut back by 5 bases and J by 7 bases. The CDR3 extends over 15 amino acids. CDR1 MDHEN and CDR2 SYDVKM come from the germline V gene.

The CDR3 sequence is CAITAGADTQYF. The CDR3 bases are TGTGCCATCACCGCGGGGGCAGATACGCAGTATTTT. V usage is TRBV28 and J usage is TRBJ2-3, with 7 bases identical to TRBD2. This CDR3 comprises 12 residues. V was pared by 10 bases and J by 4 bases, with 5 bases of the junction left unmatched. Germline V CDR1 and CDR2: MDHEN, SYDVKM.

This clone was counted only a few times. This rearrangement joins TRBV28 to TRBJ1-5; D may be TRBD1 (6 bases). The germline CDR1 and CDR2 sequences are MDHEN and SYDVKM. Trimming stripped 3 bases from V and 6 bases from J, with 9 bases between. The CDR3 contains 13 residues. The CDR3 DNA reads TGTGCCAGCAGTTTGGGGGGCCCTCAGCCCCAGCATTTT. Translation: CASSLGGPQPQHF.

V and J are TRBV28 and TRBJ2-3, with 9 positions matching TRBD2. The germline V gene has CDR1 MDHEN and CDR2 SYDVKM. V trimming: 2 bases; J trimming: 2 bases; junction bases outside the gene matches: 8. This CDR3 is built from 17 residues. CDR3 coding DNA: TGTGCCAGCAGTTTAATGGGGGCTAGCGGGATCACAGATACGCAGTATTTT. Its protein product is CASSLMGASGITDTQYF.

This chain uses TRBV4-3 with TRBJ2-4, with 9 bases that match TRBD1. Germline V gives CDR1 LGHNA, CDR2 YSLEER. Trimming at V came to 0 bases and at J to 1 base, leaving 1 base not matched to a gene. This CDR3 has 16 residues. The CDR3 is CASSQEQGAAKNIQYF. CDR3 DNA sequence: TGCGCCAGCAGCCAAGAACAGGGGGCGGCCAAAAACATTCAGTACTTC.

This chain connects TRBV4-1 to TRBJ1-4; D is unclear. V lost 4 bases to trimming and J lost 4 bases, with 13 bases between them. Germline loops: CDR1 MGHRA, CDR2 YSYEKL. CDR3 length equals 15 residues. The CDR3 region has the DNA TGCGCCAGCAGCCGACTGCCTGGAGGTAATGAAAAACTGTTTTTT. Encoded protein: CASSRLPGGNEKLFF.

This clone was counted a single time. The chain combines TRBV5-1 with TRBJ2-1; 10 bases align to TRBD2. The junction had 5 bases not matched to a gene; V was cut back by 2 bases and J by 0 bases. The CDR3 loop spans 17 amino acids. Per germline, CDR1 SGHRS and CDR2 YFSETQ. For the CDR3, the DNA is TGCGCCAGCAGCTTCTCTCTAGCGGGGGCCTCCTACAATGAGCAGTTCTTC. Translated, it gives CASSFSLAGASYNEQFF.

The V gene is TRBV5-1, the J gene TRBJ1-4; D unclear. The ends were cut back, 4 bases at V and 0 bases at J, with 13 bases in the middle. Germline CDR1 and CDR2: SGHRS and YFSETQ. The CDR3 extends over 16 amino acids. The CDR3 sequence: CASSGDFIATNEKLFF. The CDR3 DNA reads TGCGCCAGCAGCGGGGATTTTATAGCAACTAATGAAAAACTGTTTTTT.

The chain is built from TRBV6-1 and TRBJ1-2; no clear D gene. Germline assignment: CDR1 MNHNS and CDR2 SASEGT. The CDR3 spans 16 residues. V dropped 4 bases and J dropped 0 bases, with 15 bases sitting between them. CDR3 sequence reads: CASSVGPAAANYGYTF. The CDR3 nucleotides are TGTGCCAGCAGTGTAGGCCCGGCGGCCGCTAACTATGGCTACACCTTC.

The rearrangement joins TRBV2 to TRBJ2-1; possible D gene TRBD2, 5 bases. Germline values: CDR1 SNHLY, CDR2 FYNNEI. CDR3 length equals 16 residues. Trimming cost V 0 bases and J 3 bases, with 12 bases left between them. CDR3 sequence (DNA): TGTGCCAGCAGTGAAGCGCCCCCCCGGGGCTACAATGAGCAGTTCTTC. Protein sequence: CASSEAPPRGYNEQFF.

J is TRBJ2-3 and V is TRBV9, with TRBD1 matching 7 bases. J lost 1 base, V lost 3 bases, and 5 bases had no gene match. Germline V CDR1 and CDR2: SGDLS, YYNGEE. The CDR3 spans 15 residues. The CDR3 DNA is TGTGCCAGCAGCGAGGGACAGTTGGGCACAGATACGCAGTATTTT. It yields the protein CASSEGQLGTDTQYF.

There are a few counts of this clone. The chain is built from TRBV30 and TRBJ2-2; D gene ambiguous. Trimming took 5 bases from V and 5 from J, leaving 9 bases between them. Germline V CDR1 and CDR2: GTSNPN, SVGIG (reference sequence). The CDR3 consists of 12 residues. The CDR3, as DNA: TGTGCCTGGCAGAGCAGGACCGGGGAGCTGTTTTTT. Its translation is CAWQSRTGELFF.

V usage is TRBV28 and J usage is TRBJ1-2; TRBD1 agrees at 11 bases. Germline assignment: CDR1 MDHEN and CDR2 SYDVKM. Trimming took 7 bases from V and 8 from J; bases not matched to a gene: 6. The CDR3 has 13 amino acids. CDR3: CASIPGQGGGYTF. The DNA for the CDR3 is TGTGCCAGCATCCCGGGACAGGGGGGAGGCTACACCTTC.

The chain has TRBV19 and TRBJ1-5; D is ambiguous. CDR1 and CDR2 from the germline V gene are LNHDA and SQIVND (reference sequence). The CDR3 runs 13 residues. Trimming removed 5 bases at V and 4 bases at J, with 9 bases between. For the CDR3, the DNA is TGTGCCAGTAGTTTCCAGGCTAATCAGCCCCAGCATTTT. Translation gives CASSFQANQPQHF.

This chain connects TRBV6-5 to TRBJ1-4; maybe TRBD1 (5 bases). The germline gives CDR1 MNHEY, CDR2 SVGAGI. This CDR3 comprises 15 residues. V shed 5 bases and J shed 7 bases, with 17 bases lying between them. The CDR3 loop reads CASSTDRGGGEKLFF. CDR3 nucleotides: TGTGCCAGCAGTACCGACCGGGGGGGTGGTGAAAAACTGTTTTTT.

The chain is built from TRBV28 and TRBJ2-6, with D possibly being TRBD2 (6 bases). The CDR3 is 16 residues long. Germline values: CDR1 MDHEN, CDR2 SYDVKM. The ends were cut back, 2 bases at V and 4 bases at J, with 12 bases in the middle. CDR3 nucleotide sequence: TGTGCCAGCAGTTTACCCCGGGCGGGGGGGGCCAACGTCCTGACTTTC. It encodes CASSLPRAGGANVLTF.

This clone has only one observation. The chain recombines TRBV11-2 with TRBJ2-7; D unclear. Germline lookup yields CDR1 SGHAT and CDR2 FQNNGV. The ends were cut back, 5 bases at V and 7 bases at J, with 18 bases in the middle. The CDR3 covers 14 residues. CDR3 sequence: CASSPRREVGEQYF. The CDR3 DNA reads as TGTGCCAGCAGCCCCAGACGTGAAGTCGGAGAGCAGTACTTC.

The chain combines TRBV28 with TRBJ2-3; 7 nucleotides agree with TRBD2. This CDR3 is 14 amino acids long. J was trimmed by 5 bases and V by 7 bases; bases with no gene match: 9. CDR1 is MDHEN, CDR2 SYDVKM, per germline. CDR3 coding DNA: TGTGCCAGCACCACTTGGGGCGGGAGAGATACGCAGTATTTT. Amino acid sequence: CASTTWGGRDTQYF.

The CDR3, as DNA: TGTGCCAGTAGTATAGGAATGGGGGCGCGGGGCAATCAGCCCCAGCATTTT. It specifies CASSIGMGARGNQPQHF. This chain connects TRBV19 to TRBJ1-5, with a possible D match to TRBD1 (6 bases). The CDR3 is made up of 17 amino acids. CDR1 LNHDA and CDR2 SQIVND come from the germline V gene (reference sequence). Deletions cut 1 base from V and 2 bases from J, with 15 bases between. The complete variable domain, with remaining parts taken from reference TRBV19 and TRBJ1-5, reads DGGITQSPKYLFRKEGQNVTLSCEQNLNHDAMYWYRQDPGQGLRLIYYSQIVNDFQKGDIAEGYSVSREKKESFPLTVTSAQKNPTAFYLCASSIGMGARGNQPQHFGDGTRLSIL.

V and J are TRBV2 and TRBJ2-7; D might be TRBD2 (5 bases). Trimming took 2 bases from V and 3 from J, leaving 8 bases between them. CDR1 is SNHLY and CDR2 is FYNNEI in the germline V gene. CDR3 length: 13 amino acids. In DNA, the CDR3 is TGTGCCAGCAGTGAACGGGGTTTCTACGAGCAGTACTTC. Amino acids: CASSERGFYEQYF. Filled out from reference TRBV2 and TRBJ2-7, the complete variable domain reads EPEVTQTPSHQVTQMGQEVILRCVPISNHLYFYWYRQILGQKVEFLVSFYNNEISEKSEIFDDQFSVERPDGSNFTLKIRSTKLEDSAMYFCASSERGFYEQYFGPGTRLTVT.

This rearrangement joins TRBV5-4 to TRBJ2-2; D may be TRBD2 (6 bases). The V gene lost 0 bases and the J gene lost 0 bases, with 9 bases spanning the gap. The length of the CDR3 is 16 residues. Germline V gene data show CDR1 as SGHNT and CDR2 as YYREEE (reference sequence). CDR3 DNA: TGTGCCAGCAGCTTGGTTAGCGGAACGAACACCGGGGAGCTGTTTTTT. Its translation is CASSLVSGTNTGELFF. The complete variable domain, with remaining parts taken from reference TRBV5-4 and TRBJ2-2, reads ETGVTQSPTHLIKTRGQQVTLRCSSQSGHNTVSWYQQALGQGPQFIFQYYREEENGRGNFPPRFSGLQFPNYSSELNVNALELDDSALYLCASSLVSGTNTGELFFGEGSRLTVL.

This clone turned up a few times. The V gene is TRBV5-1, the J gene TRBJ1-1; 11 bases fit TRBD1. The CDR3 covers 13 residues. V trimming: 4 bases; J trimming: 6 bases; junction bases outside the gene matches: 2. Germline V gene lookup returns CDR1 SGHRS and CDR2 YFSETQ. The CDR3 reads CASSPGQGAEAFF. The CDR3 DNA reads TGCGCCAGCAGCCCGGGACAGGGGGCTGAAGCTTTCTTT.

Concerning this clone itself: The sample contains more than one DNA sequence encoding this CDR3. This chain uses TRBV30 with TRBJ2-3; D tentatively reads TRBD1 or TRBD2 (5 bases each). The V gene's germline CDR1 is GTSNPN and CDR2 SVGIG (reference sequence). The CDR3 is 12 amino acids. With 0 bases removed from V and 4 bases from J, the gap between germline ends came to 5 bases. CDR3 amino acids: CAWSVGADTQYF. The CDR3 DNA is TGTGCCTGGAGTGTGGGGGCAGATACGCAGTATTTT.

With regard to this clone: The sample contains more than one DNA sequence encoding this CDR3. For the CDR3, the DNA is TGTGCCAGCAGGACGACAGGGGGCAATCAGCCCCAGCATTTT. Translated, it gives CASRTTGGNQPQHF. The rearrangement joins TRBV27 to TRBJ1-5; TRBD1 matches at 8 bases. Germline-derived CDR1 and CDR2 are MNHEY and SMNVEV (reference sequence). This CDR3 contains 14 residues. V shed 6 bases and J 2 bases; nucleotides not matched to a gene: 3.